The 19 T cell receptor beta chains below come from one sample, sequenced in a study of T cell responses to AZD1222 COVID-19 vaccine. Sequencing was performed with immunoSEQ multiplex PCR; in TCRdb, only in-frame clones are kept and a portion is missing. The sample lists some 91,000 clones, under 90% occurring once. The starting material was peripheral blood, obtained on day 0 of AZD1222 vaccination. Receptor source: an adult in good health.

The chain combines TRBV19 with TRBJ2-1; 7 nucleotides agree with TRBD1. With V trimmed by 3 bases and J by 9 bases, 11 bases remained unmatched. Germline values: CDR1 LNHDA, CDR2 SQIVND (reference sequence). CDR3 length equals 15 residues. The CDR3 is CASSIAPFDRAEQFF. DNA for the CDR3: TGTGCCAGTAGTATCGCCCCCTTTGACAGGGCTGAGCAGTTCTTC.

This chain links TRBV7-9 with TRBJ1-4; a possible D gene is TRBD1 (6 bases). V gave up 10 bases and J gave up 10 bases, with 19 bases separating them. The CDR3 is made up of 13 amino acids. Germline CDR1 and CDR2: SEHNR and FQNEAQ (reference sequence). The CDR3 loop is CATEQHQGRKLFF. The CDR3 nucleotides are TGTGCCACCGAACAACACCAGGGGAGAAAACTGTTTTTT.

This clone was seen a few times. CDR3 sequence (DNA): TGTGCCTGGAGTGTAACACCCGAAGCTTTCTTT. Encoded protein: CAWSVTPEAFF. This chain joins TRBV30 and TRBJ1-1; D is undetermined. V was shortened by 0 bases and J by 8 bases, with 7 bases between the two germline ends. In germline, CDR1 is GTSNPN, CDR2 SVGIG (reference sequence). The length of the CDR3 is 11 residues.

The chain carries TRBV30 and TRBJ2-5; 11 bases align to TRBD2. Germline loops: CDR1 GTSNPN, CDR2 SVGIG (reference sequence). CDR3 length: 15 residues. The V segment lost 5 bases and the J segment 2 bases; nucleotides outside the gene matches: 7. This chain's CDR3 is CAWERGLADQETQYF. The CDR3 bases are TGTGCCTGGGAAAGGGGACTAGCGGATCAAGAGACCCAGTACTTC.

The chain couples TRBV4-3 to TRBJ1-2; TRBD1 is a possible D gene (6 bases). Per germline, CDR1 LGHNA and CDR2 YSLEER. The CDR3 contains 15 residues. V was clipped by 0 bases and J by 5 bases, with 13 bases between them. The CDR3 sequence: CASSQDEPGEYGYTF. DNA for the CDR3: TGCGCCAGCAGCCAAGATGAGCCAGGGGAATATGGCTACACCTTC.

This rearrangement joins TRBV6-5 to TRBJ2-2; 10 bases agree with TRBD1. Germline CDR1 and CDR2: MNHEY and SVGAGI. V lost 8 bases, J lost 7 bases, and 10 bases stayed unmatched. The CDR3 loop spans 15 amino acids. The CDR3 DNA reads as TGTGCCAGCGGCCCGACAGGGGGCTACGACGGGGAGCTGTTTTTT. It is translated as CASGPTGGYDGELFF.

The CDR3 spells CASSPQAASGRTGELFF. The CDR3 DNA follows: TGTGCCAGCAGTCCCCAAGCGGCTAGCGGGAGGACCGGGGAGCTGTTTTTT. The rearrangement uses TRBV6-6 and TRBJ2-2; 11 bases agree with TRBD2. Germline CDR1 MNHNY, CDR2 SVGAGI (reference sequence). Unmatched junction bases numbered 10, after V lost 5 bases and J lost 5 bases. The CDR3 is made up of 17 amino acids.

The chain joins TRBV28 to TRBJ2-2, with 9 bases identical to TRBD1. The V gene's germline CDR1 is MDHEN and CDR2 SYDVKM. There are 15 residues in the CDR3. Germline trimming cut 6 bases from V and 4 bases from J; bases unmatched to any gene: 6. As DNA, the CDR3 is TGTGCCAGCAGCTCCCGGACAGGGGTCACCGGGGAGCTGTTTTTT. Translating it yields CASSSRTGVTGELFF.

The gene calls are TRBV27 and TRBJ1-1; D gene unclear. CDR3 length equals 14 residues. Germline loops: CDR1 MNHEY, CDR2 SMNVEV (reference sequence). The germline V and J ends were trimmed by 7 bases and 1 base, with 13 bases remaining between them. CDR3 bases: TGTGCCAGCAACCAGATAGGAGCGAACACTGAAGCTTTCTTT. Its protein is CASNQIGANTEAFF.

The DNA of the CDR3 is TGTGCCAGCAGTTTATGGGGACAGGGGGCGGGCGGCTACACCTTC. This translates into CASSLWGQGAGGYTF. V usage is TRBV27 and J usage is TRBJ1-2, with 12 bases identical to TRBD1. The V gene's germline CDR1 is MNHEY and CDR2 SMNVEV (reference sequence). The ends lost 1 base at V and 8 bases at J; junction bases unmatched: 5. The CDR3 runs 15 residues.

The chain carries TRBV19 and TRBJ2-2; no firm D call. V was shortened by 2 bases and J by 0 bases, with 7 bases between the two germline ends. CDR1 and CDR2 from the germline V gene are LNHDA and SQIVND (reference sequence). The CDR3 covers 15 residues. The DNA for the CDR3 is TGTGCCAGTAGTATAACGGTCACGAACACCGGGGAGCTGTTTTTT. Its translation is CASSITVTNTGELFF.

The J gene is TRBJ2-5, the V gene TRBV18; D uncertain. Trimming removed 5 bases at V and 7 bases at J, with 14 bases between. There are 13 residues in the CDR3. Germline-derived CDR1 and CDR2 are KGHSH and LQKENI. CDR3 region: CASSMPETGTQYF. The CDR3 bases are TGTGCCAGCTCAATGCCCGAGACGGGGACCCAGTACTTC.

The V and J genes are TRBV30 and TRBJ1-5; 9 bases match TRBD1. The V and J ends lost 1 base and 3 bases, in that order; junction bases with no gene match: 13. The CDR3 covers 18 residues. Germline-derived CDR1 and CDR2 are GTSNPN and SVGIG (reference sequence). The CDR3 nucleotides are TGTGCCTGGAGTGCGATACTAGGACAGGGGCCTTCCAATCAGCCCCAGCATTTT. Amino acid sequence: CAWSAILGQGPSNQPQHF.

J is TRBJ1-3 and V is TRBV4-3; no clear D. This CDR3 is 15 amino acids long. The germline gives CDR1 LGHNA, CDR2 YSLEER. V was shortened by 0 bases and J by 9 bases, with 15 bases between the two germline ends. The CDR3 here is CASSQDSGTAATIYF. DNA for the CDR3: TGCGCCAGCAGCCAAGATAGTGGAACCGCAGCCACCATATATTTT.

This sequence joins TRBV7-9 and TRBJ1-1; D remains ambiguous. V lost 5 bases, J lost 0 bases, and 7 bases lay in between. The length of the CDR3 is 13 residues. CDR1 is SEHNR, CDR2 FQNEAQ, per germline (reference sequence). The CDR3 DNA reads as TGTGCCAGCAGCCCGCGGATGAACACTGAAGCTTTCTTT. Translation gives CASSPRMNTEAFF.

The chain couples TRBV30 to TRBJ2-5, with 7 bases aligning to TRBD2. The CDR3 is made up of 16 amino acids. Germline assignment: CDR1 GTSNPN and CDR2 SVGIG (reference sequence). V dropped 0 bases and J dropped 4; count of bases not matched to a gene: 11. The CDR3 coding sequence is TGTGCCTGGAGTGTACTCGCGGGAGTGGGACCAGAGACCCAGTACTTC. Translation gives CAWSVLAGVGPETQYF.

V gene TRBV2 combines with J gene TRBJ1-1; D gene uncertain. Trimming removed 1 base at V and 1 base at J, with 4 bases between. The CDR3 runs to 13 residues. The germline V gene has CDR1 SNHLY and CDR2 FYNNEI. The chain's CDR3 is CASSEVQNTEAFF. The CDR3 DNA follows: TGTGCCAGCAGTGAAGTACAGAACACTGAAGCTTTCTTT.

V usage is TRBV19 and J usage is TRBJ2-3, with 7 bases lining up with TRBD1. Germline CDR1 reads LNHDA; CDR2 reads SQIVND (reference sequence). J gave up 3 bases and V 6 bases, and 6 bases lay outside the gene matches. The CDR3 consists of 14 residues. The CDR3 is CASRDRAGTDTQYF. Written as DNA, the CDR3 is TGTGCCAGTAGAGACAGGGCGGGTACAGATACGCAGTATTTT.

This clone was detected once. The chain recombines TRBV5-8 with TRBJ1-6; maybe TRBD1 (6 bases). This CDR3 contains 15 residues. Trimming cost V 1 base and J 4 bases, with 9 bases left between them. From germline, CDR1 is SGHTS and CDR2 YDEGEE. CDR3: CASSLPGHYNSPLHF. CDR3 in DNA: TGTGCCAGCAGCTTGCCGGGACATTATAATTCACCCCTCCACTTT. The entire variable domain, with the rest obtained from reference TRBV5-8 and TRBJ1-6, is as follows: EAGVTQSPTHLIKTRGQQATLRCSPISGHTSVYWYQQALGLGLQFLLWYDEGEERNRGNFPPRFSGRQFPNYSSELNVNALELEDSALYLCASSLPGHYNSPLHFGNGTRLTVT.